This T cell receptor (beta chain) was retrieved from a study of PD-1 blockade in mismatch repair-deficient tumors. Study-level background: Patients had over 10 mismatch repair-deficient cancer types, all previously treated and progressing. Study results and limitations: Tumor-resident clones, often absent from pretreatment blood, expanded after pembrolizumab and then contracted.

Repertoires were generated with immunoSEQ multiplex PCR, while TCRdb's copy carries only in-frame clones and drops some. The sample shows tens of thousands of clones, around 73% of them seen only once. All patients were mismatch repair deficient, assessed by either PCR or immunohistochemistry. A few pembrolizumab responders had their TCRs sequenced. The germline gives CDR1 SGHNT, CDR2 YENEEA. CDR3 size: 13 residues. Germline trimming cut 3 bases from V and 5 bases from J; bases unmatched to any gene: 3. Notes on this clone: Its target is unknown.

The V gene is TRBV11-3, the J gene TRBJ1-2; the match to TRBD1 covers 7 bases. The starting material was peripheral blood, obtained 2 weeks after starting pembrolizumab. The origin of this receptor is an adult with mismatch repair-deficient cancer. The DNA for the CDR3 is TGTGCCAGCAGCTTCGGGACAGATTATGGCTACACCTTC. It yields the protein CASSFGTDYGYTF.